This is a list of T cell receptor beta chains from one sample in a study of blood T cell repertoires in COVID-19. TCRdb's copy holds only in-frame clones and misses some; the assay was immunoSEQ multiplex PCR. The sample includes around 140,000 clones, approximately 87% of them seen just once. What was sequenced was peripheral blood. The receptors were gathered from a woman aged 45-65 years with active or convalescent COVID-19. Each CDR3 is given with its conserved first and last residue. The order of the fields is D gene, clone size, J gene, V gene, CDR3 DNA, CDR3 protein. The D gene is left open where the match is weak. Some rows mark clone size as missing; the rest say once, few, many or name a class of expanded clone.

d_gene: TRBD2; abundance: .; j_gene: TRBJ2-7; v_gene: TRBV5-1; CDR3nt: TGCGCCAGCAGCTTCGAGCGGGGGGGCCTGGCCGAGCAGTACTTC; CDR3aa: CASSFERGGLAEQYF
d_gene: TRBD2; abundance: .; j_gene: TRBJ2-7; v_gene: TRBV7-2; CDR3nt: TGTGCCAGCAGCTTAGGGACACTAGCGGGAGGCGCCGAGCAGTACTTC; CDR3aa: CASSLGTLAGGAEQYF
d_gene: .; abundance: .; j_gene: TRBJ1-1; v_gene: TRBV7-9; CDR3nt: TGTGCCAGCAGCGTTACCGGGAACACTGAAGCTTTCTTT; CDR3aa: CASSVTGNTEAFF
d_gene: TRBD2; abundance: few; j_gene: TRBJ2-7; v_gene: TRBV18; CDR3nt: TGTGCCAGCTCACAAAGCGGGAGCTCCTACGAGCAGTACTTC; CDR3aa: CASSQSGSSYEQYF
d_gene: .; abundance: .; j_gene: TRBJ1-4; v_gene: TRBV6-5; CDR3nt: TGTGCCAGCAGCCCCGGTCGGGGATTGTATGGAAAACTGTTTTTT; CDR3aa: CASSPGRGLYGKLFF
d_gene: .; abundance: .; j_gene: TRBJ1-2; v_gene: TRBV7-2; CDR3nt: TGTGCCAGCAGCCGGTTGGACACTAACTATGGCTACACCTTC; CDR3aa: CASSRLDTNYGYTF
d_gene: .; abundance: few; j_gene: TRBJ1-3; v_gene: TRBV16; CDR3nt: TGTGCCAGCAGCCAGCAGGCGTCCCGTGCGGGGAACATATATTTT; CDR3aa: CASSQQASRAGNIYF
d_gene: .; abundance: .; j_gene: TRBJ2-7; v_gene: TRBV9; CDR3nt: TGTGCCAGCAGCGTAGCTCCGAGTTCCTACGAGCAGTACTTC; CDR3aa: CASSVAPSSYEQYF
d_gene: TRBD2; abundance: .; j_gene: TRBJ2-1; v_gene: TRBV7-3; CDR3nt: TGTGCCAGCAGCCCCCGGACTAGCGGGATTATTGAGCAGTTCTTC; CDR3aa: CASSPRTSGIIEQFF
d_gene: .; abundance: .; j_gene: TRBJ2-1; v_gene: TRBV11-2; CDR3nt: TGTGCCAGCAGCCCCTATGCGGGGAGTAGCAATGAGCAGTTCTTC; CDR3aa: CASSPYAGSSNEQFF
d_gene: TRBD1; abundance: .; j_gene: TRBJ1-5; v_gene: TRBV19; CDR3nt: TGTGCCAGTAGAAAAAGTCCCGGGACAGGGCGATATAGCAATCAGCCCCAGCATTTT; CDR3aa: CASRKSPGTGRYSNQPQHF
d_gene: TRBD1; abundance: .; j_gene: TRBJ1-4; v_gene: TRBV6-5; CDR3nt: TGTGCCACTCACTCGGGACAGGGACATGAAAAACTGTTTTTT; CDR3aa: CATHSGQGHEKLFF
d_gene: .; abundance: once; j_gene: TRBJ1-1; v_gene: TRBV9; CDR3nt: TGTGCCAGCAGCGTAGATCGGGACACTGAAGCTTTCTTT; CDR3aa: CASSVDRDTEAFF
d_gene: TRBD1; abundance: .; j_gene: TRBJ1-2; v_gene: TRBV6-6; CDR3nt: TGTGCCAGCAGTTACGCGGACAGGGATGTCTACACCTTC; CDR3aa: CASSYADRDVYTF
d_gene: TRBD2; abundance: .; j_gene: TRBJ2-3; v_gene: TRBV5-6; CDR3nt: TGTGCCAGCAGCTTGTCCGGGGGGTCAGGTACGCAGTATTTT; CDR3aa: CASSLSGGSGTQYF
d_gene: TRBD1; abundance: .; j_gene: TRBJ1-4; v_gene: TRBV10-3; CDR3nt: TGTGCCATCAGCTCGGGGACAGAGGGTGGAAAACTGTTTTTT; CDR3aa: CAISSGTEGGKLFF
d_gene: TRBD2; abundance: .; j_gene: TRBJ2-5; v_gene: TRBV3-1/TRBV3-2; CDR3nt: TGTGCCAGCAGCCAAGAAATTGGTCGGCGGGAGATCCTTGGCGGGGAGACCCAGTACTTC; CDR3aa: CASSQEIGRREILGGETQYF
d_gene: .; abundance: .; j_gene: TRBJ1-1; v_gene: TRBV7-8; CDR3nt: TGTGCCAGCAGCTTAGGACAGATTACTCAGAACACTGAAGCTTTCTTT; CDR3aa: CASSLGQITQNTEAFF
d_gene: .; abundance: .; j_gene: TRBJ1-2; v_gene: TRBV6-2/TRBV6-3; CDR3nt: TGTGCCAGCAGTAACTCCGGGACATACCTCTATGGCTACACCTTC; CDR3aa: CASSNSGTYLYGYTF